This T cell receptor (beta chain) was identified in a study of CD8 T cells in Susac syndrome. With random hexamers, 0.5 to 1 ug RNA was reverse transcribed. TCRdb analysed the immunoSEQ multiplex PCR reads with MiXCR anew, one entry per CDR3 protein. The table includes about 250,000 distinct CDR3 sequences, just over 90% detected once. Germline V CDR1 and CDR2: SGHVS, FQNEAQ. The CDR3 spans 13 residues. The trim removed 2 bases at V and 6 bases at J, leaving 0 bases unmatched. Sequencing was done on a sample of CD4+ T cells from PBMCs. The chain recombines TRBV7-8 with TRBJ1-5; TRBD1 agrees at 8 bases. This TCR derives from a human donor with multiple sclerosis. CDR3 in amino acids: CASSLQGAQPQHF. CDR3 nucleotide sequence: TGTGCCAGCAGCTTACAGGGGGCTCAGCCCCAGCATTTT.